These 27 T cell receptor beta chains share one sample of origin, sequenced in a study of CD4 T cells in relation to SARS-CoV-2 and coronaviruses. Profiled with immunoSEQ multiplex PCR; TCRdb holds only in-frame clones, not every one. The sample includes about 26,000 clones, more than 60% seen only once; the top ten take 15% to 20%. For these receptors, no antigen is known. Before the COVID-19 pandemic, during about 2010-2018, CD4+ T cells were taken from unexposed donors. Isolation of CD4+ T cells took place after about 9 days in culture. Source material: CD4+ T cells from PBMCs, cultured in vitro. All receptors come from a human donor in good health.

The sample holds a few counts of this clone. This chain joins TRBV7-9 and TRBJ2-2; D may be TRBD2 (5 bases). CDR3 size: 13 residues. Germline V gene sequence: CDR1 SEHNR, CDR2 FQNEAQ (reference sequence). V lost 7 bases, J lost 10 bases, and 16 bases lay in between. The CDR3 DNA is TGTGCCAGCACCTACAGTGAGGGAGTGGAGCTGTTTTTT. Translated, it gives CASTYSEGVELFF.

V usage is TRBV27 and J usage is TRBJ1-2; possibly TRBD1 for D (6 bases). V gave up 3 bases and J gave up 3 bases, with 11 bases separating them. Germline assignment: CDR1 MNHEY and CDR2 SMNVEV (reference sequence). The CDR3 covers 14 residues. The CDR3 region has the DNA TGTGCCAGCAGTTTGAACGGACAGCACTATGGCTACACCTTC. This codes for CASSLNGQHYGYTF.

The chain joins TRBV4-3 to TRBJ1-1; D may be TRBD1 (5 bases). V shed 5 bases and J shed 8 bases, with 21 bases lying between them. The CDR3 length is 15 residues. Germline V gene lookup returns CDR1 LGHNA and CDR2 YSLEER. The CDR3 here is CASSKREGRGREAFF. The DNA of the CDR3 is TGCGCCAGCAGCAAAAGGGAGGGACGGGGGAGGGAAGCTTTCTTT.

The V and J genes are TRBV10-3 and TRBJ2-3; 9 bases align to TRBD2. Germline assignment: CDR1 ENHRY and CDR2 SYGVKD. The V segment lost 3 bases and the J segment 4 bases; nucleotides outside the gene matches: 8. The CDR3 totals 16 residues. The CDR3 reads CAISDVPAGGADTQYF. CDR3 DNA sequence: TGTGCCATCAGTGATGTTCCTGCGGGAGGGGCAGATACGCAGTATTTT.

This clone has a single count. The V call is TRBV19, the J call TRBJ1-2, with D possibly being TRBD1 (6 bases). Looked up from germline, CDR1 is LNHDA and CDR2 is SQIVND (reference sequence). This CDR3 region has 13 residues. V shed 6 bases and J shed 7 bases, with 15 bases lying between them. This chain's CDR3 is CASSDTGLGGYTF. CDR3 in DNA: TGTGCCAGTAGCGATACAGGGTTGGGTGGCTACACCTTC.

CDR3 nucleotides: TGTGCCAGCAGCCTGACGACAGGGAAGAATGAGCAGTTCTTC. Protein sequence: CASSLTTGKNEQFF. This chain joins TRBV7-9 and TRBJ2-1, with 7 positions matching TRBD1. Losses at the gene ends were 5 bases for V and 7 bases for J; bases not matched to a gene: 8. CDR1 SEHNR and CDR2 FQNEAQ come from the germline V gene (reference sequence). The CDR3 contains 14 residues.

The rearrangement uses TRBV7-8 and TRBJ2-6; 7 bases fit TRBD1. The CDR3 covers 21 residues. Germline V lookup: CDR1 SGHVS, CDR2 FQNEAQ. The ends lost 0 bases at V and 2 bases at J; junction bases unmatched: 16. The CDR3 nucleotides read TGTGCCAGCAGCTTAGCTTACAGGGGACAGCCCTTGAGGGCTGGGGCCAACGTCCTGACTTTC. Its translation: CASSLAYRGQPLRAGANVLTF. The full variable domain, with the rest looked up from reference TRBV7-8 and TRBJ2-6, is GAGVSQSPRYKVAKRGQDVALRCDPISGHVSLFWYQQALGQGPEFLTYFQNEAQLDKSGLPSDRFFAERPEGSVSTLKIQRTQQEDSAVYLCASSLAYRGQPLRAGANVLTFGAGSRLTVL.

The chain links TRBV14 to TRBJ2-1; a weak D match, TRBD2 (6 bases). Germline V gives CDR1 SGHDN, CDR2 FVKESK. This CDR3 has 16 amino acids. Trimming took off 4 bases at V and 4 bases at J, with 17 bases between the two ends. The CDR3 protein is CASSPLRTTSYNEQFF. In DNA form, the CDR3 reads TGTGCCAGCAGCCCCCTAAGGACTACCAGTTACAATGAGCAGTTCTTC.

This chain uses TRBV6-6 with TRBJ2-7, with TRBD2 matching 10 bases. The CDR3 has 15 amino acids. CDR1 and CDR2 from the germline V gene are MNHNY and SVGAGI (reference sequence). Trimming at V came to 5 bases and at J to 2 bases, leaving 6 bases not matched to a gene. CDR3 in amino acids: CASSTRLAGPYEQYF. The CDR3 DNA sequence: TGTGCCAGCAGTACCAGACTAGCGGGCCCCTACGAGCAGTACTTC.

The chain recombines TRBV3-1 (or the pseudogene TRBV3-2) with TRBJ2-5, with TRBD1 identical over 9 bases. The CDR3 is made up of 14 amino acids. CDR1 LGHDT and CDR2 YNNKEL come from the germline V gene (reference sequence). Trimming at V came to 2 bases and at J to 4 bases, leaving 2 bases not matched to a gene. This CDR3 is CASSQKTGGETQYF. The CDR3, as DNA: TGTGCCAGCAGCCAAAAGACAGGGGGAGAGACCCAGTACTTC.

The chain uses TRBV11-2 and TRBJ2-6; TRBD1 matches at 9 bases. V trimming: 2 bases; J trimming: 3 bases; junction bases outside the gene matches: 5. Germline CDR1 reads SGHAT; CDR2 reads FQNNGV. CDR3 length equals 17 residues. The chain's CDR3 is CASSLTGQGFGANVLTF. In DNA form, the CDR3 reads TGTGCCAGCAGCTTAACGGGACAGGGCTTTGGGGCCAACGTCCTGACTTTC.

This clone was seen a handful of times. The CDR3 DNA sequence: TGTGCCAGCAGCGTAGCGCTGGGTCAAACTACCTACGAGCAGTACTTC. Its protein is CASSVALGQTTYEQYF. The chain uses TRBV9 and TRBJ2-7; D uncertain. The CDR3 has 16 residues. Trimming took off 0 bases at V and 2 bases at J, with 15 bases between the two ends. Germline V gives CDR1 SGDLS, CDR2 YYNGEE.

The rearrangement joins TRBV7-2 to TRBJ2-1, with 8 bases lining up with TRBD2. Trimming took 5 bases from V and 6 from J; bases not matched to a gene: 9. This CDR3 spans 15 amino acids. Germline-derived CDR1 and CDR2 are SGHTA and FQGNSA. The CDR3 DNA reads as TGTGCCAGCAGCAAGGCAGCGGGAGCTGGCAATGAGCAGTTCTTC. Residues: CASSKAAGAGNEQFF.

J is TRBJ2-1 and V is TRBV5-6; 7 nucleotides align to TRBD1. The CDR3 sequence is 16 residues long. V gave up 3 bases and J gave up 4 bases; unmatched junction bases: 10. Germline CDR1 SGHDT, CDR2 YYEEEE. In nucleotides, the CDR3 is TGTGCCAGCAGCTATGAGGGGGCGCCCAGATACAATGAGCAGTTCTTC. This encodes CASSYEGAPRYNEQFF. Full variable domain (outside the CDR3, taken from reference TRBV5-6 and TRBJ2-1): DAGVTQSPTHLIKTRGQQVTLRCSPKSGHDTVSWYQQALGQGPQFIFQYYEEEERQRGNFPDRFSGHQFPNYSSELNVNALLLGDSALYLCASSYEGAPRYNEQFFGPGTRLTVL.

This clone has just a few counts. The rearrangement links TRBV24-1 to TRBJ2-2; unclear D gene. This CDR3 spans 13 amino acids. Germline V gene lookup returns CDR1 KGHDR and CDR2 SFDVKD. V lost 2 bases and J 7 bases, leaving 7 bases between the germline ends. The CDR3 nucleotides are TGTGCCACCAGTGATTCGTACCACGGGGAGCTGTTTTTT. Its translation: CATSDSYHGELFF.

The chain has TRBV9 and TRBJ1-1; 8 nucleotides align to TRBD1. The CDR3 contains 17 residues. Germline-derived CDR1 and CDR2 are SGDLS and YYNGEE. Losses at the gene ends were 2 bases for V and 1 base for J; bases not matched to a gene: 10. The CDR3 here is CASSVASTGVGNTEAFF. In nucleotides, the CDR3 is TGTGCCAGCAGCGTGGCTTCGACAGGGGTTGGGAACACTGAAGCTTTCTTT.

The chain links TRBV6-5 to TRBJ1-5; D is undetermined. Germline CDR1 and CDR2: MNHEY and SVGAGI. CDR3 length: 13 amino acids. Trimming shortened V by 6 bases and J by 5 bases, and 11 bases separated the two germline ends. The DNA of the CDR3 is TGTGCCAGCAGCCCCGGACCCTATCAGCCCCAGCATTTT. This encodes CASSPGPYQPQHF.

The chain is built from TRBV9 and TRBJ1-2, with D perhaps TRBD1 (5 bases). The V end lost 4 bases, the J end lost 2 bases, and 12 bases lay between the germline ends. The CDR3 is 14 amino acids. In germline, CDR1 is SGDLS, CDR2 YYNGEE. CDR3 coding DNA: TGTGCCAGCAGCCCCCGGGACCGCAACTATGGCTACACCTTC. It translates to CASSPRDRNYGYTF.

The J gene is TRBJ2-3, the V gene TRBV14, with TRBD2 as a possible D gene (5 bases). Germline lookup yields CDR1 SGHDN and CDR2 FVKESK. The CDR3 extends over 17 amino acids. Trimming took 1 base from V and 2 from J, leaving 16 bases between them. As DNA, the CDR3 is TGTGCCAGCAGCCAAGGCCGCCGGGCTAGCACCACAGATACGCAGTATTTT. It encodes CASSQGRRASTTDTQYF. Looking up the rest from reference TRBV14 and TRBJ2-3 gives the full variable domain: EAGVTQFPSHSVIEKGQTVTLRCDPISGHDNLYWYRRVMGKEIKFLLHFVKESKQDESGMPNNRFLAERTGGTYSTLKVQPAELEDSGVYFCASSQGRRASTTDTQYFGPGTRLTVL.

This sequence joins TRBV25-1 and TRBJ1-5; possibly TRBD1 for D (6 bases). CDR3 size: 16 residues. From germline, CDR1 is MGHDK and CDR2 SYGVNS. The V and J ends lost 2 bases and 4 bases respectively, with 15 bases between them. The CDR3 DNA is TGTGCCAGCAGTGAAAATCCGGGACACCTTAATCAGCCCCAGCATTTT. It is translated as CASSENPGHLNQPQHF.

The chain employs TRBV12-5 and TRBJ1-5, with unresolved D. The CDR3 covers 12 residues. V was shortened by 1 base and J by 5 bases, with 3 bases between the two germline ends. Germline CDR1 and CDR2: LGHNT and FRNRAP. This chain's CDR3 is CASGLADQPQHF. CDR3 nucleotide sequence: TGTGCTAGTGGTTTGGCGGATCAGCCCCAGCATTTT.

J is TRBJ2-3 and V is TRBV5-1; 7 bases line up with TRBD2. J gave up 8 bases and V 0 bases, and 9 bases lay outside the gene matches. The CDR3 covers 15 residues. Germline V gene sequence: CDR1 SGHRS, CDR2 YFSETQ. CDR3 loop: CASSLEASGGGTQYF. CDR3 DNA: TGCGCCAGCAGCTTGGAGGCTAGCGGTGGGGGTACGCAGTATTTT.

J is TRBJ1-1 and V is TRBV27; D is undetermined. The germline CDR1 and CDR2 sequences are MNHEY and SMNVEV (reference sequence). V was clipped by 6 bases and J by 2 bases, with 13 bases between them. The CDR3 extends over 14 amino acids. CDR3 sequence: CASRLVRGNTEAFF. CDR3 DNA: TGTGCCAGCAGGTTGGTACGGGGTAACACTGAAGCTTTCTTT.

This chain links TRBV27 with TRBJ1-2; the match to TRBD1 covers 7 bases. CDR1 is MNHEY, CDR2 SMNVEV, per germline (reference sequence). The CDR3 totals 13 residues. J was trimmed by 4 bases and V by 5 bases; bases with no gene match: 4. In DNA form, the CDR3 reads TGTGCCAGCAGTCCAGGGACAGTCTATGGCTACACCTTC. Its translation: CASSPGTVYGYTF.

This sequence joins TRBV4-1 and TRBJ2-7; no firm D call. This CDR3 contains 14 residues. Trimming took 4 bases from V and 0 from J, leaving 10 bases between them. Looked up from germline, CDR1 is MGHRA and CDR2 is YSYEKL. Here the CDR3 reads CASSPGDFSYEQYF. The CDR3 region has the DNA TGCGCCAGCAGCCCCGGCGACTTCTCCTACGAGCAGTACTTC.

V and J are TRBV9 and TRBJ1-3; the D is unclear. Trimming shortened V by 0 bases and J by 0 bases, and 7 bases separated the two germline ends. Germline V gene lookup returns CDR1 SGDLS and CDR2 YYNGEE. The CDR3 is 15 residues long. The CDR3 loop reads CASSVGGLSGNTIYF. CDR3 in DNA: TGTGCCAGCAGCGTAGGAGGCCTCTCTGGAAACACCATATATTTT. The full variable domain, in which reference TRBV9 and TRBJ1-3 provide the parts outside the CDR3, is DSGVTQTPKHLITATGQRVTLRCSPRSGDLSVYWYQQSLDQGLQFLIQYYNGEERAKGNILERFSAQQFPDLHSELNLSSLELGDSALYFCASSVGGLSGNTIYFGEGSWLTVV.

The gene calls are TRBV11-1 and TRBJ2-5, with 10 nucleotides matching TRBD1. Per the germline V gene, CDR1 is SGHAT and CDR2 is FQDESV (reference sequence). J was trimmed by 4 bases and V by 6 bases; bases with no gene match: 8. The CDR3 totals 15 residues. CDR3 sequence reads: CASSSGQGDGETQYF. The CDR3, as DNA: TGTGCCAGCAGTTCAGGACAGGGGGATGGAGAGACCCAGTACTTC.